This T cell receptor beta chain originates from a study of blood T cell repertoires in COVID-19. About the research overall: Some COVID-19 samples were acute and others convalescent; all came from the United States, Italy and Spain.

In the source study's methods: Amplification of reference gene primers was used by the study to estimate nucleated cell counts. Method: immunoSEQ multiplex PCR; TCRdb's copy keeps in-frame clones and lacks some. That table supplies the V and J calls and clone size; D and trimming were determined from the DNA. The sample holds more than 250,000 clones, roughly 87% seen once. Germline assignment: CDR1 SGHNT and CDR2 YYREEE (reference sequence). The length of the CDR3 is 17 residues. V gave up 1 base and J gave up 0 bases; unmatched junction bases: 6. The J gene is TRBJ2-3, the V gene TRBV5-4, with 9 nucleotides matching TRBD2. Specimen: peripheral blood. The source of this sequence is a man aged 50 or older with active or convalescent COVID-19. Written as DNA, the CDR3 is TGTGCCAGCAGCTTGTCCCTAGCGGGATACAGCACAGATACGCAGTATTTT. This encodes CASSLSLAGYSTDTQYF.